The 32 T cell receptor beta chains in this list originate from one sample, sequenced in a study of blood T cell repertoires in COVID-19. Clones were sequenced by immunoSEQ multiplex PCR, and TCRdb holds only the in-frame ones, with some missing. The sample contains 150,000 to 250,000 clones, 80% to 90% of which appear only once. Sequencing was done on a sample of PBMCs or T cells enriched from blood (not recorded which). Receptor source: a man aged 35 to 55 who had recovered from COVID-19.

The chain links TRBV6-5 to TRBJ2-5, with TRBD1 identical over 8 bases. V lost 6 bases and J lost 3; bases outside the gene matches: 6. The CDR3 covers 14 residues. Germline V gene sequence: CDR1 MNHEY, CDR2 SVGAGI. CDR3 sequence (DNA): TGTGCCAGCAGATGGACAGGGCGCGAAGAGACCCAGTACTTC. It translates to CASRWTGREETQYF.

The sample holds a few counts of this clone. V is TRBV6-2 or TRBV6-3 and J is TRBJ1-1; 7 positions agree with TRBD1. This CDR3 spans 16 amino acids. Germline-derived CDR1 and CDR2 are MNHEY and SVGEGT. Trimming cost V 6 bases and J 2 bases; bases outside gene matches: 12. The CDR3 bases are TGTGCCAGCAGGTACGAGACCGGGACAGCTAACACTGAAGCTTTCTTT. This encodes CASRYETGTANTEAFF.

CDR3 residues: CASSFPSGGNNEQFF. The DNA for the CDR3 is TGTGCCAGCAGCTTTCCTAGCGGGGGCAACAATGAGCAGTTCTTC. The V call is TRBV7-2, the J call TRBJ2-1; 10 bases fit TRBD2. This CDR3 has 15 amino acids. CDR1 is SGHTA and CDR2 is FQGNSA in the germline V gene. Trimming took 3 bases from V and 5 from J; bases not matched to a gene: 4.

The chain joins TRBV6-6 to TRBJ2-7; 10 nucleotides align to TRBD1. Losses at the gene ends were 0 bases for V and 1 base for J; bases not matched to a gene: 3. The CDR3 contains 16 residues. CDR1 is MNHNY and CDR2 is SVGAGI in the germline V gene (reference sequence). The CDR3 DNA follows: TGTGCCAGCAGTTACTCGACGGGACAGGGGTCCTACGAGCAGTACGTC. It specifies CASSYSTGQGSYEQYV.

The chain employs TRBV5-4 and TRBJ1-1; 9 bases align to TRBD1. After removal of 4 bases from V and 5 bases from J, the junction contained 9 bases not matched to a gene. Per germline, CDR1 SGHNT and CDR2 YYREEE (reference sequence). CDR3 length equals 15 residues. CDR3 loop: CASSPRDRVSTEAFF. CDR3 nucleotides: TGTGCCAGCAGCCCCCGGGACAGGGTTAGTACTGAAGCTTTCTTT. The entire variable domain, with the rest obtained from reference TRBV5-4 and TRBJ1-1, is as follows: ETGVTQSPTHLIKTRGQQVTLRCSSQSGHNTVSWYQQALGQGPQFIFQYYREEENGRGNFPPRFSGLQFPNYSSELNVNALELDDSALYLCASSPRDRVSTEAFFGQGTRLTVV.

This clone occurred a few times. The chain uses TRBV30 and TRBJ1-5; D ambiguous. Germline loops: CDR1 GTSNPN, CDR2 SVGIG (reference sequence). The CDR3 covers 14 residues. Deletions cut 3 bases from V and 7 bases from J, with 16 bases between. The CDR3 nucleotides are TGTGCCTGGAGAGCCTCGGGGAGTTACCAGCCCCAGCATTTT. Amino acids: CAWRASGSYQPQHF. Filled out from reference TRBV30 and TRBJ1-5, the complete variable domain reads SQTIHQWPATLVQPVGSPLSLECTVEGTSNPNLYWYRQAAGRGLQLLFYSVGIGQISSEVPQNLSASRPQDRQFILSSKKLLLSDSGFYLCAWRASGSYQPQHFGDGTRLSIL.

The chain links TRBV27 to TRBJ1-6, with 7 bases aligning to TRBD1. The ends lost 5 bases at V and 7 bases at J; junction bases unmatched: 5. Germline assignment: CDR1 MNHEY and CDR2 SMNVEV (reference sequence). CDR3 length equals 14 residues. The CDR3 bases are TGTGCCAGCAGTAGATTAGGGGGCAATTCACCCCTCCACTTT. Its protein product is CASSRLGGNSPLHF.

The chain combines TRBV4-3 with TRBJ1-1; 8 bases are shared with TRBD1. Trimming removed 2 bases from V and 4 bases from J; junction bases left unmatched: 3. The CDR3 loop spans 14 amino acids. Germline CDR1 and CDR2: LGHNA and YSLEER. The CDR3 spells CASSQQGASTEAFF. CDR3 sequence (DNA): TGCGCCAGCAGCCAACAGGGGGCGAGCACTGAAGCTTTCTTT.

This clone was detected only once. The chain couples TRBV9 to TRBJ1-3; the match to TRBD1 covers 8 bases. CDR3 length: 16 amino acids. CDR1 is SGDLS, CDR2 YYNGEE, per germline. The ends lost 2 bases at V and 0 bases at J; junction bases unmatched: 4. This chain's CDR3 is CASSVRTGLSGNTIYF. For the CDR3, the DNA is TGTGCCAGCAGCGTTCGGACAGGGCTCTCTGGAAACACCATATATTTT.

This chain links TRBV18 with TRBJ2-5; 8 bases line up with TRBD2. V was pared by 7 bases and J by 8 bases, with 12 bases of the junction left unmatched. This CDR3 has 14 amino acids. Germline V gene sequence: CDR1 KGHSH, CDR2 LQKENI. The CDR3 reads CASFSGTSPLTQYF. The CDR3 nucleotides are TGTGCCAGCTTCTCCGGGACTAGTCCCCTTACCCAGTACTTC.

The J gene is TRBJ2-1, the V gene TRBV2; weak D call: TRBD1 (5 bases). V dropped 3 bases and J dropped 4 bases, with 10 bases sitting between them. The CDR3 length is 14 residues. Germline-derived CDR1 and CDR2 are SNHLY and FYNNEI. CDR3 loop: CASSDRDGYNEQFF. The CDR3, as DNA: TGTGCCAGCAGTGACAGGGATGGTTACAATGAGCAGTTCTTC.

The table lists this clone with a count of one. The chain recombines TRBV4-3 with TRBJ2-1, with 13 bases aligning to TRBD2. The CDR3 is made up of 17 amino acids. Per germline, CDR1 LGHNA and CDR2 YSLEER. With 4 bases clipped from V and 5 bases from J, the junction kept 8 bases outside the gene matches. The CDR3 DNA is TGCGCCAGCAGCCCACTCCCGACTAGCGGGAGGAACAATGAGCAGTTCTTC. This encodes CASSPLPTSGRNNEQFF.

This clone was detected once. The gene calls are TRBV27 and TRBJ2-5; TRBD2 matches at 8 bases. Looked up from germline, CDR1 is MNHEY and CDR2 is SMNVEV (reference sequence). V shed 5 bases, J shed 4 bases, and the junction held 3 bases outside the gene matches. The CDR3 totals 13 residues. The CDR3 spells CASSQRGGETQYF. The CDR3 DNA is TGTGCCAGCAGTCAACGGGGGGGAGAGACCCAGTACTTC.

This clone occurred once. The chain employs TRBV2 and TRBJ2-2; D ambiguous. This CDR3 contains 13 residues. Between the trimmed V and J ends, which lost 2 bases and 2 bases, there was a span of 3 bases. Germline-derived CDR1 and CDR2 are SNHLY and FYNNEI. CDR3 in amino acids: CASSEPNTGELFF. CDR3 DNA sequence: TGTGCCAGCAGTGAACCTAACACCGGGGAGCTGTTTTTT.

The chain employs TRBV15 and TRBJ2-2, with D possibly being TRBD1 (6 bases). This CDR3 region has 14 residues. CDR1 LNHNV and CDR2 YYDKDF come from the germline V gene (reference sequence). V was pared by 9 bases and J by 0 bases, with 11 bases between. CDR3 DNA sequence: TGTGCCACTACAGGGTCCGCGAACACCGGGGAGCTGTTTTTT. Translated: CATTGSANTGELFF.

The table lists this clone with a few counts. The rearrangement joins TRBV3-1 (or the pseudogene TRBV3-2) to TRBJ1-3; D is undetermined. The CDR3 is 15 amino acids. Germline V gene sequence: CDR1 LGHDT, CDR2 YNNKEL (reference sequence). Deletions cut 1 base from V and 3 bases from J, with 10 bases between. This chain's CDR3 is CASSQGSRGGNTIYF. Here the CDR3 DNA reads TGTGCCAGCAGCCAAGGTTCTCGGGGTGGAAACACCATATATTTT.

The rearrangement joins TRBV4-1 to TRBJ2-3, with unresolved D. Trimming removed 3 bases at V and 2 bases at J, with 9 bases between. Germline V gene data show CDR1 as MGHRA and CDR2 as YSYEKL. The CDR3 contains 14 residues. DNA of the CDR3: TGCGCCAGCAGCCATGAGTGGGCCACAGATACGCAGTATTTT. Its translation: CASSHEWATDTQYF.

V gene TRBV5-4 combines with J gene TRBJ1-2, with 11 nucleotides matching TRBD1. Per the germline V gene, CDR1 is SGHNT and CDR2 is YYREEE (reference sequence). Losses at the gene ends were 4 bases for V and 5 bases for J; bases not matched to a gene: 7. CDR3 length equals 15 residues. The CDR3 coding sequence is TGTGCCAGCAGCAAAAGGGACAGGGGGATTTATGGCTACACCTTC. This translates into CASSKRDRGIYGYTF.

CDR3 amino acids: CASSYSGSTEAFF. In nucleotides, the CDR3 is TGTGCCAGCAGTTACTCGGGCAGCACTGAAGCTTTCTTT. The gene calls are TRBV6-5 and TRBJ1-1; D is uncertain. This CDR3 region has 13 residues. Trimming removed 0 bases at V and 4 bases at J, with 6 bases between. Germline loops: CDR1 MNHEY, CDR2 SVGAGI.

J is TRBJ1-5 and V is TRBV7-2; D not certain. Germline CDR1 SGHTA, CDR2 FQGNSA. V gave up 6 bases and J gave up 0 bases, with 12 bases separating them. The CDR3 sequence is 15 residues long. The CDR3 is CASSYFGGSNQPQHF. The CDR3 DNA follows: TGTGCCAGCAGTTACTTCGGTGGTAGCAATCAGCCCCAGCATTTT.

This clone was detected once. The chain couples TRBV19 to TRBJ1-6; 7 bases line up with TRBD1. The V gene's germline CDR1 is LNHDA and CDR2 SQIVND (reference sequence). The CDR3 covers 14 residues. V lost 0 bases to trimming and J lost 10 bases; unmatched junction nucleotides: 3. The chain's CDR3 is CASSIEGGHSPLHF. DNA for the CDR3: TGTGCCAGTAGTATAGAAGGGGGCCACTCACCCCTCCACTTT.

The sample holds one count of this clone. The chain has TRBV10-3 and TRBJ1-2; 8 nucleotides match TRBD1. The CDR3 totals 16 residues. The junction had 11 bases not matched to a gene; V was cut back by 2 bases and J by 6 bases. Germline loops: CDR1 ENHRY, CDR2 SYGVKD. The CDR3 region has the DNA TGTGCCATCAGTGAGCCCCGGGACAGGCGGAGGGATGGCTACACCTTC. The encoded protein is CAISEPRDRRRDGYTF.

The chain combines TRBV19 with TRBJ1-2, with unresolved D. Germline V gene lookup returns CDR1 LNHDA and CDR2 SQIVND (reference sequence). Between the trimmed V and J ends, which lost 6 bases and 5 bases, there was a span of 13 bases. The CDR3 runs 13 residues. The CDR3: CASRGGRGYGYTF. Here the CDR3 DNA reads TGTGCCAGTAGGGGAGGCCGCGGGTATGGCTACACCTTC. Full variable domain (outside the CDR3, taken from reference TRBV19 and TRBJ1-2): DGGITQSPKYLFRKEGQNVTLSCEQNLNHDAMYWYRQDPGQGLRLIYYSQIVNDFQKGDIAEGYSVSREKKESFPLTVTSAQKNPTAFYLCASRGGRGYGYTFGSGTRLTVV.

The V gene is TRBV19, the J gene TRBJ2-2, with 8 bases matching TRBD2. V was clipped by 3 bases and J by 6 bases; unmatched bases: 6. CDR3 size: 15 residues. Germline values: CDR1 LNHDA, CDR2 SQIVND (reference sequence). Here the CDR3 DNA reads TGTGCCAGTAGTATTGCCAGCGGGAGCCCCGGGGAGCTGTTTTTT. Translation: CASSIASGSPGELFF.

The chain uses TRBV29-1 and TRBJ1-1; D call uncertain. CDR3 length equals 14 residues. The V gene's germline CDR1 is SQVTM and CDR2 ANQGSEA. V lost 4 bases and J lost 1, with 13 bases in between. Here the CDR3 reads CSVGGAPENTEAFF. DNA for the CDR3: TGCAGCGTTGGGGGAGCTCCGGAGAACACTGAAGCTTTCTTT.

V and J are TRBV28 and TRBJ2-1, with 8 bases matching TRBD2. The CDR3 sequence is 17 residues long. The germline CDR1 and CDR2 sequences are MDHEN and SYDVKM. Losses at the gene ends were 4 bases for V and 3 bases for J; bases not matched to a gene: 11. The CDR3 loop is CASSSPDSGILYNEQFF. CDR3 sequence (DNA): TGTGCCAGCAGTTCCCCGGATAGCGGGATCCTCTACAATGAGCAGTTCTTC. The full variable domain, in which reference TRBV28 and TRBJ2-1 provide the parts outside the CDR3, is DVKVTQSSRYLVKRTGEKVFLECVQDMDHENMFWYRQDPGLGLRLIYFSYDVKMKEKGDIPEGYSVSREKKERFSLILESASTNQTSMYLCASSSPDSGILYNEQFFGPGTRLTVL.

The rearrangement links TRBV6-5 to TRBJ1-2; TRBD1 is a possible D gene (5 bases). Trimming shortened V by 10 bases and J by 4 bases, and 19 bases separated the two germline ends. From germline, CDR1 is MNHEY and CDR2 SVGAGI. The CDR3 is 14 amino acids. In DNA form, the CDR3 reads TGTGCCACCAGCATCATTTCAGGGTCCTATGGCTACACCTTC. Amino acid sequence: CATSIISGSYGYTF.

The genes are TRBV6-5 and TRBJ1-1, with 8 positions matching TRBD1. The V segment lost 5 bases and the J segment 4 bases; nucleotides outside the gene matches: 6. Germline CDR1 MNHEY, CDR2 SVGAGI. This CDR3 has 14 residues. CDR3 in amino acids: CASSPTGVGTEAFF. The CDR3 DNA reads as TGTGCCAGCAGTCCGACAGGGGTCGGCACTGAAGCTTTCTTT.

This chain uses TRBV6-5 with TRBJ2-1; tentative D call: TRBD2 (5 bases). The CDR3 runs 13 residues. Per germline, CDR1 MNHEY and CDR2 SVGAGI. V lost 5 bases and J 8 bases, leaving 13 bases between the germline ends. CDR3 sequence (DNA): TGTGCCAGCAGTCTCCCGGGAACGTATGAGCAGTTCTTC. Its protein is CASSLPGTYEQFF.

This clone occurred many times. This chain uses TRBV27 with TRBJ2-2; TRBD2 matches 9 bases. CDR3 length: 15 residues. The trim removed 2 bases at V and 6 bases at J, leaving 4 bases unmatched. The germline V gene encodes CDR1 MNHEY and CDR2 SMNVEV (reference sequence). CDR3 coding DNA: TGTGCCAGCAGTTTAAGCCTAGCGGGACCCGGGGAGCTGTTTTTT. It specifies CASSLSLAGPGELFF.

This sequence joins TRBV2 and TRBJ1-6; D unresolved. The CDR3 is 13 amino acids. V was clipped by 8 bases and J by 0 bases, with 5 bases between them. CDR1 SNHLY and CDR2 FYNNEI come from the germline V gene. In DNA, the CDR3 is TGTGCCAGCTCCAGCTCCTATAATTCACCCCTCCACTTT. Its translation is CASSSSYNSPLHF.

This chain uses TRBV28 with TRBJ2-4, with 12 nucleotides matching TRBD1. Germline CDR1 MDHEN, CDR2 SYDVKM. The junction had 16 bases not matched to a gene; V was cut back by 8 bases and J by 2 bases. This CDR3 is built from 19 residues. The CDR3 protein is CASAPGTGGRAASKNIQYF. CDR3 nucleotide sequence: TGTGCCAGCGCCCCCGGGACAGGGGGCAGAGCAGCCTCCAAAAACATTCAGTACTTC.